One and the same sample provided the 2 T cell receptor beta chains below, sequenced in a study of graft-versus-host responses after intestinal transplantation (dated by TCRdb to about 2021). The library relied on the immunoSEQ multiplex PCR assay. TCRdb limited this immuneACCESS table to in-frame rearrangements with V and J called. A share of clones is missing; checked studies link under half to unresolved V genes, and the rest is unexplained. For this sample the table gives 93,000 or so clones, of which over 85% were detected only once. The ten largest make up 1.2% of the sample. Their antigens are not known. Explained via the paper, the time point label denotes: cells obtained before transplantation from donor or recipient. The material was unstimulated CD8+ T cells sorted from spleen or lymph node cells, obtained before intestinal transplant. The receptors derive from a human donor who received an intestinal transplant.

As DNA, the CDR3 is TGTGCCTGGGAGAACTATGGCTACACCTTC. Residues: CAWENYGYTF. V gene TRBV30 combines with J gene TRBJ1-2; D not certain. V was cut by 5 bases and J by 2 bases, with 3 bases left in between. This CDR3 comprises 10 residues. Germline values: CDR1 GTSNPN, CDR2 SVGIG (reference sequence).

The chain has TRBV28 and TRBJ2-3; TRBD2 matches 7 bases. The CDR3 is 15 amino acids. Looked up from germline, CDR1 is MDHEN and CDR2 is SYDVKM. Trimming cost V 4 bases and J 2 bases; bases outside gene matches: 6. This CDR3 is CASSSSGTNTDTQYF. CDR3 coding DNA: TGTGCCAGCAGTTCCTCCGGGACTAACACAGATACGCAGTATTTT.